This T cell receptor (beta chain) was documented in a study of blood T cell repertoires in COVID-19. The CDR3 is 16 residues long. Losses at the gene ends were 1 base for V and 9 bases for J; bases not matched to a gene: 9. Germline V gene sequence: CDR1 MNHEY, CDR2 SVGEGT. Only in-frame clones appear in the TCRdb table, and some are missing; sequencing was by immunoSEQ multiplex PCR. The data contain 250,000 to 300,000 clones, 89% of them singletons. The gene calls are TRBV6-2 or TRBV6-3 and TRBJ2-6; 7 bases are shared with TRBD1. The sample comprised peripheral blood. The clonotype originates from a woman aged 60-75 years with acute or convalescent COVID-19. This chain's CDR3 is CASSYFGTAARNVLTF. CDR3 nucleotides: TGTGCCAGCAGTTACTTCGGGACAGCCGCCCGCAACGTCCTGACTTTC.